Below, one TCR beta chain is given with its context. This entry belongs to a study of CD4+ T cells in melanoma. Assay: immunoSEQ multiplex PCR; the TCRdb copy retains only in-frame clones and omits some. The sample holds 7,500 to 10,000 clones; roughly two thirds are singletons and the top ten take about 18%. The germline CDR1 and CDR2 sequences are MNHEY and SMNVEV (reference sequence). The trim removed 0 bases at V and 1 base at J, leaving 11 bases unmatched. The CDR3 totals 18 residues. The receptor comes from a human donor with melanoma. The V gene is TRBV27, the J gene TRBJ1-1; 7 bases fit TRBD1. Sequencing input: peripheral blood. Written as DNA, the CDR3 is TGTGCCAGCAGTTTATCCCCCCACAGGGGCGAGTCGAACACTGAAGCTTTCTTT. As protein: CASSLSPHRGESNTEAFF.